Listed below are T cell receptor beta chains from one sample, sequenced in a study of blood T cell repertoires in COVID-19. Some clones are missing from TCRdb's copy, which holds only in-frame ones; the method was immunoSEQ multiplex PCR. The sample shows more than 85,000 clones, around 90% of them seen only once. Sequenced material: peripheral blood. These receptors were collected from a woman aged 60-75 years with acute or convalescent COVID-19. Each CDR3 is given with its conserved first and last residue. The D gene is left open where the match is weak. Clone size is stated in some rows and not others, as once, few, many or a class when expanded.

cdr3_aa cdr3_nt j_call d_call clone_size cdr3_length v_call
CASSLNRERSNQPQHF TGTGCCAGTAGCCTCAACAGGGAGCGGAGCAATCAGCCCCAGCATTTT TRBJ1-5 - - 16 TRBV19
CASSYAGQVYGYTF TGTGCCAGCAGTTACGCTGGACAGGTCTATGGCTACACCTTC TRBJ1-2 TRBD1 - 14 TRBV6-5
CASSEAGAGSYNEQFF TGTGCCAGCAGTGAAGCGGGGGCGGGCTCCTACAATGAGCAGTTCTTC TRBJ2-1 - - 16 TRBV2
CASSLTSEYNEQFF TGTGCCAGCAGCTTAACTAGCGAATACAATGAGCAGTTCTTC TRBJ2-1 TRBD2 - 14 TRBV11-2
CASSTGQGTTNEKLFF TGTGCCAGCAGCACGGGACAGGGGACAACTAATGAAAAACTGTTTTTT TRBJ1-4 TRBD1 - 16 TRBV11-2
CASKDSGTNSNQPQHF TGTGCCAGTAAGGACAGTGGGACGAATAGCAATCAGCCCCAGCATTTT TRBJ1-5 - medium-sized 16 TRBV19
CASSRRDGYTEAFF TGTGCCAGCAGTAGGAGGGACGGATACACTGAAGCTTTCTTT TRBJ1-1 - - 14 TRBV6-5
CASSLGSQNTEAFF TGTGCCAGCAGTTTGGGCAGCCAGAACACTGAAGCTTTCTTT TRBJ1-1 - - 14 TRBV28
CASSPTFDRHSGNTIYF TGTGCCAGCAGCCCTACATTTGACAGGCACTCTGGAAACACCATATATTTT TRBJ1-3 - - 17 TRBV9
CASSPLQTATGELFF TGTGCCAGTAGTCCCCTACAGACAGCTACCGGGGAGCTGTTTTTT TRBJ2-2 - - 15 TRBV19
CASSLLGGNNEQFF TGTGCCAGCAGCTTGCTTGGCGGAAACAATGAGCAGTTCTTC TRBJ2-1 - - 14 TRBV5-4
CASRGVFGSSGNYNEQFF TGTGCCAGCAGGGGAGTTTTCGGGAGTAGCGGGAACTACAATGAGCAGTTCTTC TRBJ2-1 TRBD2 - 18 TRBV28
CASSVEQGGEKLFF TGTGCCAGCAGCGTAGAACAGGGGGGTGAAAAACTGTTTTTT TRBJ1-4 TRBD1 - 14 TRBV9
CASSLWQGATNSPLHF TGTGCCAGCAGTTTATGGCAGGGGGCGACTAATTCACCCCTCCACTTT TRBJ1-6 TRBD1 - 16 TRBV27
CASAWTEEPQHF TGTGCCAGCGCTTGGACAGAAGAGCCCCAGCATTTT TRBJ1-5 - - 12 TRBV2
CASSPEGASGTETQYF TGCGCCAGCAGCCCCGAAGGGGCTAGCGGGACAGAGACCCAGTACTTC TRBJ2-5 TRBD2 - 16 TRBV4-1
CASSLNPRNTEAFF TGTGCCAGCAGCTTAAACCCGAGGAACACTGAAGCTTTCTTT TRBJ1-1 - - 14 TRBV11-3
CASSLRRTGELYGYTF TGTGCCAGCAGCTTACGTCGAACAGGCGAACTCTATGGCTACACCTTC TRBJ1-2 - - 16 TRBV7-8
CASREQGSSGNTIYF TGTGCCAGCAGAGAACAGGGATCCTCTGGAAACACCATATATTTT TRBJ1-3 - - 15 TRBV2
CASSLGGQGNTEAFF TGTGCCAGCAGTTTAGGGGGACAGGGGAACACTGAAGCTTTCTTT TRBJ1-1 TRBD1 once 15 TRBV28
CASTRGQGAYEQFF TGTGCCAGCACAAGGGGACAGGGGGCATATGAGCAGTTCTTC TRBJ2-1 TRBD1 once 14 TRBV5-8
CASSRLAGSSTDTQYF TGTGCCAGCAGTCGACTAGCGGGGTCTAGCACAGATACGCAGTATTTT TRBJ2-3 TRBD2 - 16 TRBV27
CASRNSGNSYNEQFF TGCGCCAGCAGAAATAGCGGGAATTCCTACAATGAGCAGTTCTTC TRBJ2-1 TRBD2 - 15 TRBV5-1
CASSRGQGSNQPQHF TGCGCCAGCAGCCGGGGACAGGGGAGCAATCAGCCCCAGCATTTT TRBJ1-5 TRBD1 - 15 TRBV5-1
CASSLPQGEHRGAVF TGTGCCAGCAGCTTACCCCAGGGGGAACACCGGGGAGCTGTTTTT TRBJ2-2 TRBD1 once 15 TRBV7-9
CASSRQNEKLFF TGTGCCAGCAGCCGACAAAATGAAAAACTGTTTTTT TRBJ1-4 - - 12 TRBV3-1/TRBV3-2
CASSQSSGRAETQYF TGTGCCAGCAGCCAATCAAGCGGGAGGGCAGAGACCCAGTACTTC TRBJ2-5 TRBD2 - 15 TRBV3-1/TRBV3-2
CASSLAGISYNEQFF TGCGCCAGCAGCTTGGCCGGTATTTCCTACAATGAGCAGTTCTTC TRBJ2-1 - - 15 TRBV5-1
CASTALGQTTDTQYF TGTGCCAGCACCGCTCTGGGACAGACAACAGATACGCAGTATTTT TRBJ2-3 TRBD1 - 15 TRBV2
CASSEQGISTDTQYF TGTGCCAGCAGCGAACAGGGGATTAGCACAGATACGCAGTATTTT TRBJ2-3 TRBD1 - 15 TRBV27
CASSIMAGGYNEQFF TGTGCCAGTAGTATTATGGCGGGAGGGTACAATGAGCAGTTCTTC TRBJ2-1 TRBD2 - 15 TRBV19
CASSEAGVLYGYTF TGTGCCAGCAGTGAAGCGGGCGTTCTCTATGGCTACACCTTC TRBJ1-2 - few 14 TRBV2
CASSLAPRQPNTEAFF TGTGCCAGCAGCTTAGCACCGAGACAGCCGAACACTGAAGCTTTCTTT TRBJ1-1 - - 16 TRBV7-9
CASHDRVMNTEAFF TGTGCCAGCCATGACAGGGTAATGAACACTGAAGCTTTCTTT TRBJ1-1 TRBD1 - 14 TRBV18
CASSLDNSYNEQFF TGCGCCAGCAGCTTGGACAACTCCTACAATGAGCAGTTCTTC TRBJ2-1 - - 14 TRBV5-1
CASSLMGQDKETQYF TGTGCCAGCAGCTTAATGGGACAGGACAAGGAGACCCAGTACTTC TRBJ2-5 TRBD1 - 15 TRBV7-2
CASILGWERNSPLHF - TRBJ1-6 - - 15 TRBV2
CASMSNYGYTF TGTGCCAGCATGAGCAACTATGGCTACACCTTC TRBJ1-2 - - 11 TRBV28
CASSYSTGGTYNEQFF TGTGCCAGCAGTTACTCAACGGGAGGAACCTACAATGAGCAGTTCTTC TRBJ2-1 TRBD2 few 16 TRBV6-5
CASSSRTAGDTQYF TGTGCCAGCAGCTCTCGGACAGCCGGAGATACGCAGTATTTT TRBJ2-3 - - 14 TRBV5-5
CASTESPTSTDTQYF TGCGCCAGCACAGAGTCTCCCACTAGCACAGATACGCAGTATTTT TRBJ2-3 - - 15 TRBV10-2
CSVDGTTKETQYF TGCAGCGTGGATGGGACTACAAAAGAGACCCAGTACTTC TRBJ2-5 TRBD2 few 13 TRBV29-1
CAIRERLAWGDEQFF TGTGCCATCAGAGAAAGACTAGCGTGGGGCGATGAGCAGTTCTTC TRBJ2-1 TRBD2 - 15 TRBV10-3
CASQNDRRTEAFF TGTGCCAGCCAGAATGATCGGAGGACTGAAGCTTTCTTT TRBJ1-1 - once 13 TRBV6-5
CASSPRPNTGELFF TGCGCCAGCAGCCCCAGGCCGAACACCGGGGAGCTGTTTTTT TRBJ2-2 - - 14 TRBV5-1
CASSLLIGDEQFF TGTGCCAGCAGCCTGCTCATAGGGGATGAGCAGTTCTTC TRBJ2-1 - - 13 TRBV6-5
CASSPAEGRNSPLHF TGTGCCAGCAGCCCTGCGGAGGGGCGAAATTCACCCCTCCACTTT TRBJ1-6 - - 15 TRBV5-4